A selection of T cell receptor beta chains follows, all from one sample in a study of shared clonotypes between healthy human individuals. Sequenced by immunoSEQ multiplex PCR; TCRdb stores in-frame clones only, minus some. This table has 2 million to 3 million clones, 90% to 95% appearing once. Sample: naive CD4+ T cells from PBMCs. The receptors were gathered from a man aged 18 to 30 in good health. Some clones in this sample may be carry-over from other donors' samples. Each CDR3 is given with its conserved first and last residue.

V gene	J gene	CDR3 protein
TRBV28	TRBJ2-1	CASSLPGEGGHNEQFF
TRBV7-2	TRBJ2-7	CASSLTSGTSSYEQYF
TRBV7-3	TRBJ1-1	CASSLGQNTEAFF
TRBV7-2	TRBJ1-2	CASSFDRITNYGYTF
TRBV6-1	TRBJ2-1	CASSGLLATTYNEQFF
TRBV6-4	TRBJ2-4	CASSDFKLNIQYF
TRBV28	TRBJ1-4	CASSSSARGQGEKLFF
TRBV5-1	TRBJ1-5	CASSLGGAEGNQPQHF
TRBV19	TRBJ1-5	CASSMPRAQQPQHF
TRBV6-4	TRBJ2-3	CASSLTSYDTQYF
TRBV2	TRBJ1-2	CASNFGGAPFPEDPYGYTF
TRBV29-1	TRBJ2-7	CSATGPSYEQYF
TRBV15	TRBJ2-7	CATSRVGQGNRYEQYF
TRBV27	TRBJ1-4	CASSLTPGNNEKLFF
TRBV4-2	TRBJ2-3	CASSQATGSTDTQYF
TRBV27	TRBJ2-7	CASSLLGGQAYEQYF
TRBV28	TRBJ2-2	CASSFSRGGRGFVGELFF
TRBV27	TRBJ2-5	CASSFYRGHQETQYF
TRBV29-1	TRBJ2-3	CSVGRLHTDTQYF
TRBV4-1	TRBJ2-5	CASSQVIGETQYF
TRBV14	TRBJ1-1	CASSQEVGSRHSEAFF
TRBV29-1	TRBJ2-5	CSVERQGTPPRDF
TRBV29-1	TRBJ2-1	CSVVSGDGHNEQFF
TRBV30	TRBJ2-3	CAWSGESTDTQYF
TRBV28	TRBJ1-5	CASSFGSRNQPQHF
TRBV28	TRBJ1-1	CASSLLNTEAFF
TRBV2	TRBJ1-2	CASSVGRGKAF
TRBV6-6	TRBJ2-7	CASRPARDGAYEQYF
TRBV7-3	TRBJ1-1	CASSSRDRNTEAFF
TRBV7-9	TRBJ1-6	CASSRDRVSPLHF
TRBV18	TRBJ2-7	CASSPTAGEYEQYF
TRBV19	TRBJ2-7	CASSIAVGSYEQYF
TRBV19	TRBJ2-2	CASSVSDGELFF
TRBV27	TRBJ2-7	CASSLRREMWQYF
TRBV5-1	TRBJ2-3	CASSLDRADTQYF
TRBV7-3	TRBJ2-7	CASSVTSGGSYEQYF
TRBV2	TRBJ2-3	CASSEAQGADTQYF
TRBV19	TRBJ1-2	CASRGDYGYTF